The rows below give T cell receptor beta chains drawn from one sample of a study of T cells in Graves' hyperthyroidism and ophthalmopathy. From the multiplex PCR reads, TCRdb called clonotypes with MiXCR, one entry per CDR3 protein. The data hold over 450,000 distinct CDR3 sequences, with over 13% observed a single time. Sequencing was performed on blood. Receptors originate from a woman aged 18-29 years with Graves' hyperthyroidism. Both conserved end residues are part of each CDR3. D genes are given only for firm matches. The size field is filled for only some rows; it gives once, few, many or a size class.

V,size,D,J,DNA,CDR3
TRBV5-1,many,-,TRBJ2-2,TGCGCCAGCAGCTTCTACAGAGAAGGGGAGCTGTTTTTT,CASSFYREGELFF
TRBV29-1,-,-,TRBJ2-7,TGCAGCGGACTGGACAGCGCCTACGAGCAGTACTTC,CSGLDSAYEQYF
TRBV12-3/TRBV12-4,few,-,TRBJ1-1,TGTGCCAGCAGTTGGGACGGAAATGAAGCTTTCTTT,CASSWDGNEAFF
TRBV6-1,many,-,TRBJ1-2,TGTGCCAGCAGGGTTTCTGGAGGGTATGGCTACACCTTC,CASRVSGGYGYTF
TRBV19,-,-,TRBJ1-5,TGTGCCAGTAGCTACTCCGCGGGAGGGAGGTATCAGCCCCAGCATTTT,CASSYSAGGRYQPQHF
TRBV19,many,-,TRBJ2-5,TGTGCCAGTAGTATATCTGCAGCCCGGGAGACCCAGTACTTC,CASSISAARETQYF
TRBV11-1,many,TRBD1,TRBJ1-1,TGTGCCAGCAGCGGTGGGGACAGGGGCTTCAATTACCGAGCTTTCTTT,CASSGGDRGFNYRAFF
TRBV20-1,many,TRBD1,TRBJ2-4,TGCAGTGCTAGAGAAGGGAGGACAGGGACGAACAAAAACATTCAGTACTTC,CSAREGRTGTNKNIQYF
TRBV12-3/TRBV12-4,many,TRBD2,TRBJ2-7,TGTGCCAGCAGTTTTCGCGCGGGAGGTACCAAAGAACCCTACGAGCAGTACTTC,CASSFRAGGTKEPYEQYF
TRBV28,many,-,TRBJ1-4,TGTGCCAGCAACCTCCCTGACCGGAAAAATGAAAAACTGTTTTTT,CASNLPDRKNEKLFF
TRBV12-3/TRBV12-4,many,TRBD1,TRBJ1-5,TGTGCCAGCAGTGAGGACAGGGCTCGGAGGCCCCAGCATTTT,CASSEDRARRPQHF
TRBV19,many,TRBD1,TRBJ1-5,TGTGCCAGTAGTATCCCCTCTGGGACAGGGGATAATCAGCCCCAGCATTTT,CASSIPSGTGDNQPQHF
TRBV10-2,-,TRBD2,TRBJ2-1,TGCGCCAGCAGGACAAGCGGGATCCGTTCCTCCTACAATGAGCAGTTCTTC,CASRTSGIRSSYNEQFF
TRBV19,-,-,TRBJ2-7,TGTGCCAGTGGGACTCAACCCTACGAGCAGTACTTC,CASGTQPYEQYF
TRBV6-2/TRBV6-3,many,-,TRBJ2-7,TGTGCCAGCAACCTCCGGGGCAGGGCAAGCTTTAGCGAGCAGTACTTC,CASNLRGRASFSEQYF
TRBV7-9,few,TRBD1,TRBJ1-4,TGTGCCACCGAACCCCCGGGACAGGATGAAAAACTGTTTTTT,CATEPPGQDEKLFF
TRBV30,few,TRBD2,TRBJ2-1,TGTGCCTGGAGTGAGGGGGGACTAGGGGGTTACAATGAGCAGTTCTTC,CAWSEGGLGGYNEQFF
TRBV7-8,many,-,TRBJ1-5,TGTGCCAGCAGCCAACTGCGGGGGGTGAATCAGCCCCAGCATTTT,CASSQLRGVNQPQHF
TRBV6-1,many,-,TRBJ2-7,TGTGCCAGCAGTCCCCCCGTCGCGGGATCCCGCTACGAGCAGTACTTC,CASSPPVAGSRYEQYF
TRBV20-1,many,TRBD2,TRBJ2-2,TGCAGTGCTAGAGATCGGACTAGCGGGAACACCGGGGAGCTGTTTTTT,CSARDRTSGNTGELFF
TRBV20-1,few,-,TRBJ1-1,TGCAGTGCCAGAATAGGATGGAGGGAAGCTTTCTTT,CSARIGWREAFF
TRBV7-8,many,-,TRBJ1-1,TGTGCCAGCAGCTCCGGTCCCTTCCCCACTGAAGCTTTCTTT,CASSSGPFPTEAFF
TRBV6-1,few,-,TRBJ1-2,TGTGCCAGCAATGCGGTCGAGGGCTACACCTTC,CASNAVEGYTF
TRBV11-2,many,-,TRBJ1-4,TGTGCCAGCAGCTTACTTGTTCCGGGGGAGATAACGACTAATGAAAAACTGTTTTTT,CASSLLVPGEITTNEKLFF
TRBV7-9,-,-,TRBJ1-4,TGTGCCAGTAACCCCCCGGGGCTTAATGAAAAACTGTTTTTT,CASNPPGLNEKLFF